This T cell receptor (beta chain) was captured by sequencing in a study of OX40 agonist ivuxolimab in advanced cancers. Across the study: Patients were given ivuxolimab, an antibody that agonizes OX40 (CD134). Treatment received earlier with anti-PD-1, anti-PD-L1 or anti-CTLA-4 agents was allowed, and 40% had some.

In the case of this clone: Its antigen is unknown.

Germline CDR1 and CDR2: MNHNS and SASEGT. Trimming pared 10 bases from V and 1 base from J, leaving 16 bases between. This CDR3 comprises 14 residues. Assay: immunoSEQ multiplex PCR; the TCRdb copy retains only in-frame clones and omits some. The sample carries some 110,000 clones, 93% recorded once. General observations from the study: Low levels of normalized T-cell clonal expansion also appeared in some nonresponders.

The receptor comes from an adult with an advanced solid tumor such as melanoma, head and neck, liver or kidney cancer. The specimen was CD4+ or CD8+ T cells sorted from blood, collected in a trial of the OX40 agonist ivuxolimab. The chain carries TRBV6-1 and TRBJ2-5; either TRBD1 or TRBD2 may supply D (5 bases each). CDR3 coding DNA: TGTGCCATCCGCGACGGGGCCCTCCAAGAGACCCAGTACTTC. Translation: CAIRDGALQETQYF.